The present entry profiles one T cell receptor beta chain with its context. As for time point: pre-sensitization, week 0. Treatment meaning: therapeutic diphenylcyclopropenone sensitization with weekly scalp DPC. Germline V gene data show CDR1 as SQVTM and CDR2 as ANQGSEA. CDR3 size: 11 residues. V was clipped by 5 bases and J by 3 bases, with 7 bases between them. This record belongs to a study of human T cells and chemical hapten exposure. MiXCR was run by TCRdb on the RACE reads, yielding one entry per CDR3 protein. The table has 350,000 to 450,000 distinct CDR3 sequences, 5.1% seen once; the top ten hold 2.5% to 3%.

The rearrangement joins TRBV29-1 to TRBJ1-1; no clear D gene. This clonotype was sampled from a woman between 45 and 65 years old with alopecia areata. Some clones in this sample may be carry-over from other donors' samples. Sample: whole blood, taken in connection with sensitization to the hapten diphenylcyclopropenone (DPC). This CDR3 is CSVQRYTEAFF. CDR3 DNA sequence: TGCAGCGTTCAAAGGTACACTGAAGCTTTCTTT.